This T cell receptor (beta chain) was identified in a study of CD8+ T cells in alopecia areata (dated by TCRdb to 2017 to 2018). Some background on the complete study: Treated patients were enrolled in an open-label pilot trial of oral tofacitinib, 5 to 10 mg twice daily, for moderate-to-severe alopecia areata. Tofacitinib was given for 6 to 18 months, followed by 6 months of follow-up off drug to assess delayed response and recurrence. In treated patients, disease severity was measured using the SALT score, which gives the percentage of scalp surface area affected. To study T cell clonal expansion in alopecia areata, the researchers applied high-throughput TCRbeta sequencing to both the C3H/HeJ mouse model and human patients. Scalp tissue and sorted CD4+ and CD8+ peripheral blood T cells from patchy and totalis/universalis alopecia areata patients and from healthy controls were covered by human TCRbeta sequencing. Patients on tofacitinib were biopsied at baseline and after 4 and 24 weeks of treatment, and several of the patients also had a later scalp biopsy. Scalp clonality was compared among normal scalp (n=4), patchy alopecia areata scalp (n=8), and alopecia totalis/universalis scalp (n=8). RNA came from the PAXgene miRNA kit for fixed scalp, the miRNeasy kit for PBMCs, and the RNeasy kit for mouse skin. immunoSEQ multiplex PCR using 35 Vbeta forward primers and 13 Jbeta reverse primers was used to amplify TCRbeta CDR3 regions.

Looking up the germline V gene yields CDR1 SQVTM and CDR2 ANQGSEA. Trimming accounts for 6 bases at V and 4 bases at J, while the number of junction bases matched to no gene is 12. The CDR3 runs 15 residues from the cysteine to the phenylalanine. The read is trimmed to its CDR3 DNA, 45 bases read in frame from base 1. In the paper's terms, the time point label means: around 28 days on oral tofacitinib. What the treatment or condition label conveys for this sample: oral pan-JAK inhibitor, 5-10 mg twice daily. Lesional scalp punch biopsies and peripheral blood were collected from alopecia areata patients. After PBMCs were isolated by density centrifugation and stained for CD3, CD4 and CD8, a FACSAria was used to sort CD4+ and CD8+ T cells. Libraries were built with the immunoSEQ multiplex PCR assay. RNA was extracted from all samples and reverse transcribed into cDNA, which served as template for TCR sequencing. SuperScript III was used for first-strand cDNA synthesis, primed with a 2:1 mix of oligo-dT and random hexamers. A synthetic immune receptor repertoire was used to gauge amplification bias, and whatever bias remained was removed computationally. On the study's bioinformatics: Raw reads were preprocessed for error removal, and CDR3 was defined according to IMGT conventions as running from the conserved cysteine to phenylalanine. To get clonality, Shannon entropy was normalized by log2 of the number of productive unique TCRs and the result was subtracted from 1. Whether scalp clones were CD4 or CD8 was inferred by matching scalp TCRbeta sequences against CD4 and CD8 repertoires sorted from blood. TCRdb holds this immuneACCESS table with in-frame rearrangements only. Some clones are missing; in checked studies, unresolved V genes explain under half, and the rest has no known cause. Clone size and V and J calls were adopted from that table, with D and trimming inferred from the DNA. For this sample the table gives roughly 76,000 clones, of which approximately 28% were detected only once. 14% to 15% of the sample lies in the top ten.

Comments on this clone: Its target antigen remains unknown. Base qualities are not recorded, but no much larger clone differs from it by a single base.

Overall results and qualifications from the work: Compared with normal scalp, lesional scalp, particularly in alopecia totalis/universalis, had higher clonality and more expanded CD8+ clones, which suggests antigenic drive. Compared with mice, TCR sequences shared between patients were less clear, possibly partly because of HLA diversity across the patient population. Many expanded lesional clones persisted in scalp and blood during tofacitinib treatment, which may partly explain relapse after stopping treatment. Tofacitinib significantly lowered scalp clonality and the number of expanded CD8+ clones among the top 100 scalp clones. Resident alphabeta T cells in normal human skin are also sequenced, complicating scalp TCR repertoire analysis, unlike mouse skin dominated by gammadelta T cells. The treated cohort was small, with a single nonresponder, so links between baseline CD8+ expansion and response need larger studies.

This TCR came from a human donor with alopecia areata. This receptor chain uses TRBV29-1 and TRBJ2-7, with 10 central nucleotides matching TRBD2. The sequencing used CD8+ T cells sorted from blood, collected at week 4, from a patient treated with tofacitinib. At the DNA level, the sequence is TGCAGCGTCGAGGTCCTAGCGGGAGATGTGTACGAGCAGTACTTC. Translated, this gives CSVEVLAGDVYEQYF.